This T cell receptor beta chain was captured by sequencing in a study of liver allograft versus peripheral blood T cells. Overall study: Repertoires from peripheral blood of liver transplant recipients were compared with those inside their transplanted livers.

Overall study findings and caveats: Within liver allografts, T cell receptor repertoires were reportedly different from those in peripheral blood.

TCRdb independently ran MiXCR on the reads; one entry per CDR3 protein. Of 5,000 to 6,500 distinct CDR3 sequences in the sample, around 16% are singletons; the top ten hold around 49%. Germline V gene data show CDR1 as SNHLY and CDR2 as FYNNEI. There are 16 residues in the CDR3. The junction had 4 bases not matched to a gene; V was cut back by 2 bases and J by 2 bases. Turning to this clonotype: Its specificity is not known.

This receptor was obtained from a human patient who had a liver transplant. T cells may partly derive from the graft donor. The chain is built from TRBV2 and TRBJ2-7, with TRBD2 identical over 12 bases. The CDR3 region has the DNA TGTGCCAGCAGTGAACGACTAGCGGGGGCCCCCTACGAGCAGTACTTC. This codes for CASSERLAGAPYEQYF.